This T cell receptor (beta chain) was sequenced for a study of T cells expressing NK-cell markers (dated by TCRdb to about 2020). Turning to the overall study: TCR beta-chain repertoires were profiled in sorted CD3+CD56+NKG2C+, CD3+CD56+NKG2C- and CD3+CD56-NKG2C+ T-cell subsets from seven or eight donors. Seven of the eight sequenced donors were HCMV-seropositive and one was HCMV-seronegative. The study sequenced eight donors, all healthy volunteers chosen at random: three men and five women. Illumina HiSeq 2000/2500, MiSeq or NextSeq was used to sequence libraries as 2 x 150 bp reads. Overall study outcomes, separate from this receptor: Whether the expanded NKG2C-expressing T cell clones were specific for HCMV antigens remained unclear. In more than 5 donors, the dominant CD3+CD56+NKG2C+ clonotypes were found to rank among the top 10 CD8+ clonotypes and to make up roughly 1.0-7.5% of CD8+ T cells. Those dominant clonotypes were again the most abundant among CD3+CD56-NKG2C+ cells in four donors, at about 28.3-60.1%.

As concerns this clonotype: The antigen this receptor binds is unknown.

HCMV-specific IgG was detected in serum with a commercial ELISA kit to determine HCMV serostatus. Peripheral blood mononuclear cells were isolated from blood by Ficoll density gradient centrifugation. TCRdb lists the instrument as Illumina HiSeq 2000. TCR beta cDNA libraries were made by 5'RACE template switching that added a universal primer site and unique molecular identifiers. Synthesis of cDNA was primed from the TCR beta constant segment and was followed by two consecutive PCR amplification steps. Concerning the study's data processing: MIGEC handled demultiplexing of the reads and grouping by UMI, while MiTCR was used to assemble and quantify clonotypes. Only TCR cDNA sequences supported by at least two reads were kept to exclude erroneous sequences. The tcR package was used for downstream repertoire analysis, with clonotypes matched between fractions based on CDR3 nucleotide sequence plus V segment. Antigen specificity was annotated against VDJdb with VDJmatch, allowing one amino acid substitution in CDR3. Through TCRdb reprocessing, the reads give one entry per CDR3 protein sequence; DNA is omitted. The authors' filters were not applied to this entry. The record for this sample contains about 160,000 distinct CDR3 sequences. 15% to 20% of the sample rests with the top ten.

The sequencing sample was made of blood T cells: a sorted CD56 or NKG2C T cell subset, CD4+ or CD8+ T cells, or bulk PBMC T cells (not recorded which). This receptor was taken from a woman aged 18 to 75 in good health.

The CDR3 is CASSGLAVVNEQFF. The V gene is TRBV2 and the J gene is TRBJ2-1; checking the TCRdb D call of TRBD2 is not possible without DNA. The CDR3 covers 14 residues, taking in both the cysteine and the phenylalanine. No nucleotide data were recorded. For CDR1 and CDR2, the germline V gene lists SNHLY and FYNNEI.